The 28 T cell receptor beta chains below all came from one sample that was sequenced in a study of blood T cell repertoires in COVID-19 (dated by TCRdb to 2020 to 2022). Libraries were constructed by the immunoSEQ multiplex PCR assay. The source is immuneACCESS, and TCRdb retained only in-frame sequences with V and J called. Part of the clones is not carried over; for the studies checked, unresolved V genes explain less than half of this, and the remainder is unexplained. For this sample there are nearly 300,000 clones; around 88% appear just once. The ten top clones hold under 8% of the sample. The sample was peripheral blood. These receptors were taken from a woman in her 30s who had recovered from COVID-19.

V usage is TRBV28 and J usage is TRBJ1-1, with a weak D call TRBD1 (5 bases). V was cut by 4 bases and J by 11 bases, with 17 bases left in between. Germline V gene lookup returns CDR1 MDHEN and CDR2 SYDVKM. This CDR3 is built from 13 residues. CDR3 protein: CASSSGLTGGAFF. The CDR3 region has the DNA TGTGCCAGCAGTTCTGGACTGACGGGGGGGGCTTTCTTT.

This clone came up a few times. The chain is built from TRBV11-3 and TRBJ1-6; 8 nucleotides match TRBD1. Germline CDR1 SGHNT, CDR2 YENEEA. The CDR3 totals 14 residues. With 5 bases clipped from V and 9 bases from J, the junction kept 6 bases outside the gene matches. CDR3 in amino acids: CASSATGTGSPLHF. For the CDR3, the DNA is TGTGCCAGCAGCGCGACAGGGACAGGTTCACCCCTCCACTTT. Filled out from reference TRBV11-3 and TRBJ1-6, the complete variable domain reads EAGVVQSPRYKIIEKKQPVAFWCNPISGHNTLYWYLQNLGQGPELLIRYENEEAVDDSQLPKDRFSAERLKGVDSTLKIQPAELGDSAVYLCASSATGTGSPLHFGNGTRLTVT.

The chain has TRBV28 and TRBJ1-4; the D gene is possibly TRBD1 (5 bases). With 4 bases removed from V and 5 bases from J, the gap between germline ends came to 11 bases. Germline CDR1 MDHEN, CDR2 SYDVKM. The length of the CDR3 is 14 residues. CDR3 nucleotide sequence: TGTGCCAGCAGTTCGGGGGTAGGGAATGAAAAACTGTTTTTT. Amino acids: CASSSGVGNEKLFF.

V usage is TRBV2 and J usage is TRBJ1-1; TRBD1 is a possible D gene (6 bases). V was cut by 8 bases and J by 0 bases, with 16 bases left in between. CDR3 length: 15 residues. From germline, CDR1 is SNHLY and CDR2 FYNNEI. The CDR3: CASGVTGPMNTEAFF. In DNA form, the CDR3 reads TGTGCCAGCGGAGTGACAGGACCTATGAACACTGAAGCTTTCTTT.

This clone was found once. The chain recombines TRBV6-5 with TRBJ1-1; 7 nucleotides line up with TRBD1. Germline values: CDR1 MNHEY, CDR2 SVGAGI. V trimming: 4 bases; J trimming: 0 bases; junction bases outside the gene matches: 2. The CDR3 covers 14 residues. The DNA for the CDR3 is TGTGCCAGCAGTTCGACAGGGATGAACACTGAAGCTTTCTTT. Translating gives CASSSTGMNTEAFF.

In nucleotides, the CDR3 is TGTGCCAGCAGCATTAGCGGGGGGGCTAGAGATACGCAGTATTTT. It yields the protein CASSISGGARDTQYF. This chain connects TRBV9 to TRBJ2-3, with 11 bases that match TRBD2. Germline CDR1 and CDR2: SGDLS and YYNGEE. This CDR3 has 15 amino acids. The J segment lost 5 bases and the V segment lost 4 bases, leaving 6 bases of the junction unmatched.

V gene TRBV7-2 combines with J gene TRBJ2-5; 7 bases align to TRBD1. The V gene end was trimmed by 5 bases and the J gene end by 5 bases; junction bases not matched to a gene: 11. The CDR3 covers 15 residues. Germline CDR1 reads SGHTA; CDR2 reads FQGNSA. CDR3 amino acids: CASSQGQFSLETQYF. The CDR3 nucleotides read TGTGCCAGCAGCCAGGGACAGTTTTCCTTGGAGACCCAGTACTTC.

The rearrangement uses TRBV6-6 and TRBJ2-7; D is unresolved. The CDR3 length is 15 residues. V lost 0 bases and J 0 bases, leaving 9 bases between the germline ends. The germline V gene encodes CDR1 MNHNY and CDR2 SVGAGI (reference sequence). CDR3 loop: CASSYSGAFSYEQYF. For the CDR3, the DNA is TGTGCCAGCAGTTACTCGGGCGCTTTCTCCTACGAGCAGTACTTC.

CDR3: CASTTTGGGTDTQYF. CDR3 in DNA: TGTGCCAGCACGACCACAGGGGGCGGCACAGATACGCAGTATTTT. This chain joins TRBV28 and TRBJ2-3, with 9 bases lining up with TRBD1. With V trimmed by 7 bases and J by 1 base, 6 bases remained unmatched. The V gene's germline CDR1 is MDHEN and CDR2 SYDVKM. CDR3 length equals 15 residues.

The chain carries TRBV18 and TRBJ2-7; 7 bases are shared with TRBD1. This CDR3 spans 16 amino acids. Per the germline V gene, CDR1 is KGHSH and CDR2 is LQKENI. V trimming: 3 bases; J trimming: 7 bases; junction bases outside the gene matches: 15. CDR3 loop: CASSPVPGQTLGEQYF. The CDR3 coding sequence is TGTGCCAGCTCACCTGTCCCGGGACAGACTCTTGGGGAGCAGTACTTC.

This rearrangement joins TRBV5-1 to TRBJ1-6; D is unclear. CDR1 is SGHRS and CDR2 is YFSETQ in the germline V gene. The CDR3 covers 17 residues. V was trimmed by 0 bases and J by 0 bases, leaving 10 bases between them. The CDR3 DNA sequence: TGCGCCAGCAGCTTGGGGTTGGAGAGCTCCTATAATTCACCCCTCCACTTT. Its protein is CASSLGLESSYNSPLHF.

The CDR3 DNA sequence: TGCAGCCACGGGGGATCTGACTATGGCTACACCTTC. It encodes CSHGGSDYGYTF. The chain is built from TRBV29-1 and TRBJ1-2; D is perhaps TRBD1 (5 bases). This CDR3 is built from 12 residues. Germline V CDR1 and CDR2: SQVTM, ANQGSEA. V lost 8 bases to trimming and J lost 3 bases, with 13 bases between them.

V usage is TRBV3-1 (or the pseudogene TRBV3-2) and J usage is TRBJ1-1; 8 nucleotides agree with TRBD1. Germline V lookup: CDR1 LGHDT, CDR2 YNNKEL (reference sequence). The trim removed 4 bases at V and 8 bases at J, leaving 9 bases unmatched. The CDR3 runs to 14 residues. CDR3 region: CASSPGTGEIEAFF. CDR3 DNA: TGTGCCAGCAGCCCCGGGACAGGTGAAATAGAAGCTTTCTTT.

This CDR3 is CASSIWDRGVGNEQFF. The CDR3 nucleotides read TGTGCCAGTAGTATTTGGGACAGGGGGGTCGGCAATGAGCAGTTCTTC. The chain has TRBV19 and TRBJ2-1; 11 bases agree with TRBD1. The CDR3 extends over 16 amino acids. Looked up from germline, CDR1 is LNHDA and CDR2 is SQIVND (reference sequence). The V and J ends lost 3 bases and 6 bases, in that order; junction bases with no gene match: 7.

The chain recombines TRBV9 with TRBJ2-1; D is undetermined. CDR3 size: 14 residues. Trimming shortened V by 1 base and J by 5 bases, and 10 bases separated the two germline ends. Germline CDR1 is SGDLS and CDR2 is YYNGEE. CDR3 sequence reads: CASSVMGLDNEQFF. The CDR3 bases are TGTGCCAGCAGCGTAATGGGCCTCGACAATGAGCAGTTCTTC.

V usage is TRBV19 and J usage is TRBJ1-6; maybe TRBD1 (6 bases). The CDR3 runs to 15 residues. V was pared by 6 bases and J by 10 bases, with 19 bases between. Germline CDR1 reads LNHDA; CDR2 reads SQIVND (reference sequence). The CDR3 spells CASSTTRGGASPLHF. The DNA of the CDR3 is TGTGCCAGTAGCACTACAAGGGGGGGGGCCTCACCCCTCCACTTT.

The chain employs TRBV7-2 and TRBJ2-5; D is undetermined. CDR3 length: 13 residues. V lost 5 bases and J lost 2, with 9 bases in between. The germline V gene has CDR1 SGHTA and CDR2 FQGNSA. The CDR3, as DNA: TGTGCCAGCAGCCCACCTAATCAAGAGACCCAGTACTTC. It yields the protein CASSPPNQETQYF.

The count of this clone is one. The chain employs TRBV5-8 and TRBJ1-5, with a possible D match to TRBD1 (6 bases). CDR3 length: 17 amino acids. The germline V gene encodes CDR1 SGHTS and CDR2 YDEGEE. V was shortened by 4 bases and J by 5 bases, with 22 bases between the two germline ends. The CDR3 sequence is CASSHNRVDFLDQPQHF. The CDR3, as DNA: TGTGCCAGCAGCCACAACAGGGTCGATTTTTTGGATCAGCCCCAGCATTTT.

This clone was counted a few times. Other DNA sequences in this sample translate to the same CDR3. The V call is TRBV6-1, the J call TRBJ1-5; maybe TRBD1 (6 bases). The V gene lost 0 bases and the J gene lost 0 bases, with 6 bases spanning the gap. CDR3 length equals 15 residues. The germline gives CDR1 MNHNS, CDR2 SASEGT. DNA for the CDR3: TGTGCCAGCAGTGAAGCAGGGGGTAGCAATCAGCCCCAGCATTTT. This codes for CASSEAGGSNQPQHF.

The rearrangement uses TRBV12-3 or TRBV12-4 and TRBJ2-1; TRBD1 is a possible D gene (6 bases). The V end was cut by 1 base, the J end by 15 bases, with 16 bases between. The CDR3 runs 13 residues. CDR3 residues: CASSLVRTDYLFF. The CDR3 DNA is TGTGCCAGCAGTTTAGTACGGACAGATTATCTGTTCTTC.

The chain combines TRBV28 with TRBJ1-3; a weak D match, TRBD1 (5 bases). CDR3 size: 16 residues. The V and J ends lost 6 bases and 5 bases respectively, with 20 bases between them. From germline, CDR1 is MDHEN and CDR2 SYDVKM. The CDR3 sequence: CASSEAGHLGRNTIYF. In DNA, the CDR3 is TGTGCCAGCAGCGAAGCGGGGCATCTCGGAAGAAACACCATATATTTT.

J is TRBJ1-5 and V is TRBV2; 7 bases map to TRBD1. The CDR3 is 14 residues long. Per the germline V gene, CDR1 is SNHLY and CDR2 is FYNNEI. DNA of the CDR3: TGTGCTAAAGGGGGACAGACGGGGAATCAGCCCCAGCATTTT. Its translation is CAKGGQTGNQPQHF.

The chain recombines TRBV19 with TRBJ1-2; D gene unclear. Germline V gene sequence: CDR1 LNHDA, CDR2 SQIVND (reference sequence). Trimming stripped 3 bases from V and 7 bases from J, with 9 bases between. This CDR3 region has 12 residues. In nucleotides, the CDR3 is TGTGCCAGTAGTATTCGGGATGCTGGCTACACCTTC. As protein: CASSIRDAGYTF.

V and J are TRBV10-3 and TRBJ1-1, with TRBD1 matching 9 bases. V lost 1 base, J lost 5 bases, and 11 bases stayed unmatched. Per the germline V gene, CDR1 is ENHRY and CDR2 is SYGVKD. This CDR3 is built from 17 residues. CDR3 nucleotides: TGTGCCATCAGTGAGTGGTACAGGGGGCTGGGTAGGACTGAAGCTTTCTTT. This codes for CAISEWYRGLGRTEAFF.

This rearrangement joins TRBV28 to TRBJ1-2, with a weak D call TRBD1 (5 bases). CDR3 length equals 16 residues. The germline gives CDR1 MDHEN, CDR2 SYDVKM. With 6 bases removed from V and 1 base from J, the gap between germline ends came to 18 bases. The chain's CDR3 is CASRPPWGDFNYGYTF. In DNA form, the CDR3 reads TGTGCCAGCAGGCCTCCATGGGGGGACTTTAACTATGGCTACACCTTC.

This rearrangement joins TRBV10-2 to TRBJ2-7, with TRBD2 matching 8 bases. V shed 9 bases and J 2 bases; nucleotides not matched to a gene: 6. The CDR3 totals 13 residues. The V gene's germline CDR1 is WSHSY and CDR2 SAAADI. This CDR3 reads CASRGGDTYEQYF. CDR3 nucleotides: TGCGCCAGTCGGGGGGGGGATACCTACGAGCAGTACTTC.

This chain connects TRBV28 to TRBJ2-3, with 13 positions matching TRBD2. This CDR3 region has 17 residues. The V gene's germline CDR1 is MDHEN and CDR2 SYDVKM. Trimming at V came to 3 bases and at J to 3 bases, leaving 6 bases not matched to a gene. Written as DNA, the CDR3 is TGTGCCAGCAGTTTGTTGGGGACTAGCGGGGAAACAGATACGCAGTATTTT. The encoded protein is CASSLLGTSGETDTQYF. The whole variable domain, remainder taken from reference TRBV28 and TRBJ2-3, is DVKVTQSSRYLVKRTGEKVFLECVQDMDHENMFWYRQDPGLGLRLIYFSYDVKMKEKGDIPEGYSVSREKKERFSLILESASTNQTSMYLCASSLLGTSGETDTQYFGPGTRLTVL.

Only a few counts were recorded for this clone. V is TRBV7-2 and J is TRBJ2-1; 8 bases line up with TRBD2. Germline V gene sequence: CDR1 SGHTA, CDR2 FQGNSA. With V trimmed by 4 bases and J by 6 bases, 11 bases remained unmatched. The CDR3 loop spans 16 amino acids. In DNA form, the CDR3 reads TGTGCCAGCAGCTCGCCCCCCGGGACTAGAGGCAATGAGCAGTTCTTC. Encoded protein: CASSSPPGTRGNEQFF.